This TCR beta chain was documented in a study of tissue T cells after allogeneic stem cell transplantation. Study-wide context: Of the grafts for graft-versus-host disease patients, four were unmodified and three CD34-selected. Study-wide points: Anatomically similar tissues had similar TCR repertoires within each patient. Blood and spleen captured only part of the tissue TCR repertoire.

The CDR3 has 15 residues. CDR1 is SNHLY and CDR2 is FYNNEI in the germline V gene. Sequencing of TCRbeta CDR3 at survey depth gave sequences and template counts. Libraries were prepared by immunoSEQ multiplex PCR; TCRdb keeps only in-frame clonotypes and omits some of them. The data show roughly 3,000 clones, around 62% seen once. This research-autopsy study prospectively enrolled adult allogeneic hematopoietic cell transplant recipients with steroid-refractory graft-versus-host disease. Only a few counts were recorded for this clone. The antigen is undetermined. This rearrangement joins TRBV2 to TRBJ1-6; the D is unclear. Source: ascending colon tissue, taken at autopsy. The clonotype comes from a male patient of 60 years or more with steroid-refractory graft-versus-host disease after an allogeneic stem cell transplant. Some T cells may be provided by the graft donor. The CDR3 loop reads CAARSGSSYNSPLHF. The CDR3 DNA sequence: TGTGCAGCCCGGTCCGGAAGCTCCTATAATTCACCCCTCCACTTT.